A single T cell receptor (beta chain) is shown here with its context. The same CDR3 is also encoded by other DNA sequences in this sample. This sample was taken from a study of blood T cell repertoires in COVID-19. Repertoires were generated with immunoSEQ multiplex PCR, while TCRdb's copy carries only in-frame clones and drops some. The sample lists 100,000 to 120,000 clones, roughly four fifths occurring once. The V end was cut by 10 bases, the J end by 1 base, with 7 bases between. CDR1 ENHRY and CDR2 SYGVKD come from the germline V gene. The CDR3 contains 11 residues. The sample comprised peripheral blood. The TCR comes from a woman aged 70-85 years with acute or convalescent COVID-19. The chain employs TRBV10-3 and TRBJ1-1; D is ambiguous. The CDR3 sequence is CATAGNTEAFF. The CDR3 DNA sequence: TGTGCCACCGCAGGGAACACTGAAGCTTTCTTT.